A selection of T cell receptor beta chains follows, all from one sample in a study of tumor-infiltrating lymphocytes in primary liver carcinoma. Via MiXCR, TCRdb re-called the multiplex PCR reads, giving one row per CDR3 protein. The sample has about 130,000 distinct CDR3 sequences; under 65% are singletons. Sequencing used liver tumor tissue from sampling region 3. These receptor sequences come from a woman aged 60-70 years with primary liver carcinoma and hepatitis B virus infection. Each CDR3 is given with its conserved first and last residue. The D gene is left open where the match is weak. Clone size is not always given. Where it is, it says once, few, many or a class for expanded clones.

.	TRBV4-1	TRBJ2-1	many	TGCGCCAGCAGCCAAGAGTCGGGGCCCAAAAGGGATGAGCAGTTCTTC	CASSQESGPKRDEQFF
.	TRBV14	TRBJ2-3	few	TGTGCCAGCAGCCAAGAGACCGGGGCACCCACAGATACGCAGTATTTT	CASSQETGAPTDTQYF
.	TRBV11-3	TRBJ2-2	.	TGTGCCAGCAGCACGAGGGTCGTCCTATCCGGGGAGCTGTATTTT	CASSTRVVLSGELYF
.	TRBV20-1	TRBJ2-2	.	TGCAGTGCTAGGGACACCGGGGAGCTGTTTTTT	CSARDTGELFF
.	TRBV5-4	TRBJ2-1	.	TGTGCCGGCAGCTTGGGATGGCGAAGGAGCTCCTATAATGAGCAGTTCTTC	CAGSLGWRRSSYNEQFF
.	TRBV7-8	TRBJ1-1	few	TGTGCCAGCAGCTTAGCATTGGGGGAGATTGAAGCTTTCTTT	CASSLALGEIEAFF
.	TRBV12-3/TRBV12-4	TRBJ2-7	.	TGTGCCAGCAGTTTCAGTGGGAAAAGACAGGAGCAGTACTTC	CASSFSGKRQEQYF
TRBD2	TRBV28	TRBJ2-1	many	TGTGCCAGCAGTTTATGGGCTAGCGGGAGTGATGAGCAGTTCTTC	CASSLWASGSDEQFF
TRBD1	TRBV25-1	TRBJ2-3	.	TGTGCCAGCAGTGCTACGGGACAGGACACAGATACGCAGTATTTT	CASSATGQDTDTQYF
.	TRBV29-1	TRBJ2-6	.	TGCAGCGTTGGAGGGAGCTCTGGGGCCAACATCCTGACTTTC	CSVGGSSGANILTF
.	TRBV6-6	TRBJ1-5	.	TGTGCCAGCAGCTACTCGAAGGTGGCAGGGACCTGTCAACCCCAGCATTTT	CASSYSKVAGTCQPQHF
TRBD2	TRBV11-2	TRBJ2-1	.	TGTGTCGGCAGCTTACTTGCAGGGACTAATTTCAATGAGCAGTTCTTC	CVGSLLAGTNFNEQFF
.	TRBV7-2	TRBJ2-7	.	TGTGCCAACAGCTTAGGGTCCGTGTGGGAGCAGTACTTC	CANSLGSVWEQYF
.	TRBV6-5	TRBJ1-3	once	TGTGCCAGTAGACTCAGCTCTGGAAACACCATATGTTTT	CASRLSSGNTICF
TRBD2	TRBV5-1	TRBJ2-5	.	TGCGTCTGCAGCTTGAGGCTAGCGGGAGGGTACCAAGAGACCCAGTACTTC	CVCSLRLAGGYQETQYF
.	TRBV28	TRBJ2-5	few	TGTGCCAGCAGTTTCCAAGGAAGGAGGGAGGAGACCCAGTACTTC	CASSFQGRREETQYF
.	TRBV11-1	TRBJ2-1	few	TGCGCCAGCAGCCTGACGCCCGAGACTTACTATAATGAGCAGTTCTTC	CASSLTPETYYNEQFF
.	TRBV11-1	TRBJ2-5	.	TGTGCCAGCACCATCGGGACAATTTTCGCCCAAGAGACTCAGTACTTC	CASTIGTIFAQETQYF
.	TRBV5-5	TRBJ2-3	many	TGTGCCAGCAGCTTGGGGGCAACCTACACAGATACGCAGTATTTT	CASSLGATYTDTQYF
.	TRBV6-2/TRBV6-3	TRBJ1-2	.	TGTGCCAGTAGTGAAGCAGGGGAGCGCGGCTACACCTTC	CASSEAGERGYTF
.	TRBV29-1	TRBJ1-2	many	TGCAGCGTTGAAAAGAACAGGGATGACTATGGCTACACCTTC	CSVEKNRDDYGYTF
.	TRBV25-1	TRBJ2-3	few	TGTGCCAGCAGTGAAGGCCTGGGACGGGCAGATACGCAGTATTTT	CASSEGLGRADTQYF
.	TRBV5-1	TRBJ2-1	few	TGCGCCAGCAGCTTGGTGGGCGGGATGGCCTACAATGAGCAGTTCTTC	CASSLVGGMAYNEQFF
.	TRBV11-1	TRBJ1-1	.	TGTGCCAGCAGCTTAGCGTCGGGCGCCCCCGGGGAAACTGAAACTTTCTTT	CASSLASGAPGETETFF
.	TRBV6-1	TRBJ2-7	.	TGTGCCAGCATTGAACGCGGAGTGGGCGAGCAATACTTC	CASIERGVGEQYF
TRBD2	TRBV28	TRBJ2-1	few	TGTGCCAGCCCGCCATCCGGACTAGCGGGAGAGCGTGGCTCCTACAATGAGCAGTTCTTC	CASPPSGLAGERGSYNEQFF
.	TRBV7-9	TRBJ1-4	.	TGTGCCAGCAGCGTTACAGGGTGCATGCGTGAAAAACTGTTTTTT	CASSVTGCMREKLFF
TRBD1	TRBV29-1	TRBJ2-1	.	TGCAGCGCCGGACCCGACAGGGAGCGATTCTTC	CSAGPDRERFF
.	TRBV29-1	TRBJ2-5	many	TGCAGCGTTCGGACGGCGCCGGAGACCCAGTACTTC	CSVRTAPETQYF
TRBD1	TRBV29-1	TRBJ2-7	.	TGCAGTGTTGACACTCGCACAGGGGGCTACGAGCAGTACTTC	CSVDTRTGGYEQYF
TRBD2	TRBV29-1	TRBJ2-2	many	TGCAGCGCGAGCGTACTAGCGGGAGAAGGCGGGGAGCTGTTTTTT	CSASVLAGEGGELFF
TRBD1	TRBV5-1	TRBJ1-1	.	TGCGTCAGCAGCTCACAGGGGTTGGACACTGAAGCTTTCTTT	CVSSSQGLDTEAFF
TRBD2	TRBV11-3	TRBJ2-3	.	TGTGTCAGCAGCTTAGAAGCGGGAGGACCAGATGCGCAGTATTTT	CVSSLEAGGPDAQYF
.	TRBV29-1	TRBJ1-1	.	TGCAGCCTAGCCACCGATGCTATCGTTTTCTTT	CSLATDAIVFF
.	TRBV11-2	TRBJ1-5	.	TGTGCCAGCAGCCCTGGACTAGCAGGCTCAGATACGCAGCATTTT	CASSPGLAGSDTQHF
.	TRBV11-1	TRBJ2-7	.	TGTGCCAGCAGCGAGGATCTGGTCTCGGGCTACGAGCTGTACTTC	CASSEDLVSGYELYF
TRBD2	TRBV20-1	TRBJ2-5	.	TGCAGTGCTAGCCCCTCTAGCGGGAGGAACCAAGAGACCCAGTACTTC	CSASPSSGRNQETQYF
TRBD2	TRBV28	TRBJ2-1	.	TGTGCCAGCAGTTTTGCGGGAGGCCCCTACAATGAGCAGCTCTTC	CASSFAGGPYNEQLF
TRBD1	TRBV11-2	TRBJ1-1	many	TGTGCCAGCAGCCTCCGCTGGGACAGGGATACTGAAGCTTTCTTT	CASSLRWDRDTEAFF
.	TRBV12-3/TRBV12-4	TRBJ1-5	once	TGTGCCAACAGTTTAATAGGAAATCAGCCCCAGCATTTT	CANSLIGNQPQHF
TRBD2	TRBV28	TRBJ2-7	.	TGTGCCAGCAGTCCTTGTACTAGCGGGAGGGAGAGTTGGGAGCAGTACTTC	CASSPCTSGRESWEQYF
TRBD1	TRBV20-1	TRBJ1-3	.	TGCAGTGCTCCTCGCCTCCACAGGGGAGGCCTTGGAAACACCATATATTTT	CSAPRLHRGGLGNTIYF
.	TRBV7-8	TRBJ2-3	.	TGTGCCGGCAGCTACAGTCGGGGAGAATTCGATACGCAGTATTTT	CAGSYSRGEFDTQYF
.	TRBV4-2	TRBJ2-3	.	TGTGTCAGCAGCCAAGGGGGATTGGCCGAAGGTACGCAGTATTTT	CVSSQGGLAEGTQYF
.	TRBV4-2	TRBJ2-7	.	TGTACCAGCAGCCAAGACTGGAGTGTCACCTACGAGCAGTACTTC	CTSSQDWSVTYEQYF
TRBD2	TRBV28	TRBJ2-3	.	TGTGCCAGTAGTACACTGATCGCAGCGGGGGGTATAGATACGCAGTATTTT	CASSTLIAAGGIDTQYF
.	TRBV4-1	TRBJ1-4	many	TGCGCCAGCAGCCAAGATAGCACCCGGAATGAAAAACTGTTTTTT	CASSQDSTRNEKLFF
TRBD1	TRBV6-1	TRBJ1-1	many	TGTGCCAGTGACAGGGGAAGCACTGAAGCTTTCTTT	CASDRGSTEAFF
.	TRBV12-3/TRBV12-4	TRBJ1-1	many	TGTGCCAGCAGTTTCAGAGGGCCAACTGAAGCTTTCTTT	CASSFRGPTEAFF
TRBD2	TRBV7-2	TRBJ2-6	.	TGTGCCAGCAGCTCCAGCGGGAGAATTTCTGGGGCCAACGTCCTGACTTTC	CASSSSGRISGANVLTF